This T cell receptor beta chain originates from a study of cytomegalovirus exposure and HLA in healthy donors. Study-wide background: Earlier, 110 million or so unique TCR beta sequences were recovered from approximately 180 million T cells by an analysis.

Participants comprised healthy donors of bone marrow. At sampling all donors were nominally healthy, likely with unrecorded immune exposures. Primers for the PCR totalled 60 Vbeta and 13 Jbeta. Clones were sequenced by immunoSEQ multiplex PCR, and TCRdb holds only the in-frame ones, with some missing. The sample records some 200,000 clones, approximately 80% being singletons. This clone was seen once. The TCR originated in a man aged 50 to 60 in good health and CMV-seronegative. The specimen was PBMCs.

CDR3 in DNA: TGTGCCAGCAGCTTGCGGGAGCCTTACAATGAGCAGTTCTTC. It is translated as CASSLREPYNEQFF. The V gene is TRBV13, the J gene TRBJ2-1, with TRBD2 matching over 7 bases. The CDR3 consists of 14 residues. V dropped 3 bases and J dropped 4; count of bases not matched to a gene: 3. Looked up from germline, CDR1 is PRHDT and CDR2 is FYEKMQ (reference sequence).